Following are 2 T cell receptor beta chains from one sample sequenced in a study of cytomegalovirus exposure and HLA in healthy donors. 13 Jbeta primers and 60 Vbeta primers were used for the PCR. Repertoires were generated with immunoSEQ multiplex PCR, while TCRdb's copy carries only in-frame clones and drops some. The table includes 150,000 to 180,000 clones, about 85% detected once. Sample: PBMCs. These receptors were taken from a man aged 25-40 years in good health and CMV-seropositive.

The chain has TRBV4-1 and TRBJ1-2; TRBD1 matches at 7 bases. The CDR3 is 13 residues long. Germline V gene data show CDR1 as MGHRA and CDR2 as YSYEKL. Losses at the gene ends were 4 bases for V and 10 bases for J; bases not matched to a gene: 9. Here the CDR3 DNA reads TGCGCCAGCAGCCTAGAGGGGGCTCCTGCCTACACCTTC. Translating gives CASSLEGAPAYTF.

The CDR3 here is CASRTSGWASYEQFF. CDR3 sequence (DNA): TGTGCCAGTAGGACCTCAGGGTGGGCTTCGTATGAGCAGTTCTTC. J is TRBJ2-1 and V is TRBV19, with D possibly TRBD1 on 5 matching bases. This CDR3 is built from 15 residues. Germline V gene lookup returns CDR1 LNHDA and CDR2 SQIVND (reference sequence). V was clipped by 6 bases and J by 8 bases, with 20 bases between them.